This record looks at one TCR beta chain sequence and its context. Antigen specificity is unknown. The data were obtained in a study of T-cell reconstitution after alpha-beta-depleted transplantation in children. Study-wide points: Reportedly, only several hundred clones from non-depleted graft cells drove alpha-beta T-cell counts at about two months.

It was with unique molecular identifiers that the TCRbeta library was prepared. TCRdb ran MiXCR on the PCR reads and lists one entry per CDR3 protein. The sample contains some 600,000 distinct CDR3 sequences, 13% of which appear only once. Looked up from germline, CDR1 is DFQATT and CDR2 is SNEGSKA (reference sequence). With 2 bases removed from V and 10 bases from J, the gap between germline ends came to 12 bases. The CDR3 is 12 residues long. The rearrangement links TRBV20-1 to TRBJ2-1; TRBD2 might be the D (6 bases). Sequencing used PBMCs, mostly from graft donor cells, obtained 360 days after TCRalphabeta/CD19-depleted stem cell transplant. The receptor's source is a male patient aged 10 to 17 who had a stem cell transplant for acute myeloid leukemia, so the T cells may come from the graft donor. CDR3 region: CSARRHAGEQFF. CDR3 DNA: TGCAGTGCTAGAAGGCATGCGGGAGAGCAGTTCTTC.